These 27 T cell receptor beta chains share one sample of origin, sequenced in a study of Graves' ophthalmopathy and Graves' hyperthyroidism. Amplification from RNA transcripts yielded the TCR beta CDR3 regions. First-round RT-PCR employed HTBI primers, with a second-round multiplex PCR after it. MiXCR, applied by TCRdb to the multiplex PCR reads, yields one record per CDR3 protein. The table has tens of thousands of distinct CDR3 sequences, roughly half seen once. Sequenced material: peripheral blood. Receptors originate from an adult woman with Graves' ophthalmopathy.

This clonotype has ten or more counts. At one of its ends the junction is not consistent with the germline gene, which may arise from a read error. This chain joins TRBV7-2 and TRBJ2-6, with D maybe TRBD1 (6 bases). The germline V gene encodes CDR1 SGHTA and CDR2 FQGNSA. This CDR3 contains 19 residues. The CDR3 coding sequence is TGTGCCAGCAGCCCGCGTGGTTGGCTGGGGGCAGCTGGGGCCAGCGTCCTGACTTTC. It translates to CASSPRGWLGAAGASVLTF.

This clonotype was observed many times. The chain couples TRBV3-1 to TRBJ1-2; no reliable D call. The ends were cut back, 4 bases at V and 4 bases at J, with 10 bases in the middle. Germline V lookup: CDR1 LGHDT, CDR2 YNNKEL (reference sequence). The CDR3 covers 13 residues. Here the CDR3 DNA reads TGTGCCAGCAGCCCAAGTGCGGGCTATGGCTACACCTTC. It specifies CASSPSAGYGYTF.

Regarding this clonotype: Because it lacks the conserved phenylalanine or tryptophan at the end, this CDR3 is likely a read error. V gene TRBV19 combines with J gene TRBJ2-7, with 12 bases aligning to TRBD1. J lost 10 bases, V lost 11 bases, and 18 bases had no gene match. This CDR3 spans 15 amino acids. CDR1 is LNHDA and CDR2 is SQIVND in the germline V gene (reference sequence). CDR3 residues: CAWSVRTGQGARQYL. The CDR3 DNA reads TGTGCCTGGAGTGTACGGACGGGACAGGGGGCCCGCCAGTACCTC.

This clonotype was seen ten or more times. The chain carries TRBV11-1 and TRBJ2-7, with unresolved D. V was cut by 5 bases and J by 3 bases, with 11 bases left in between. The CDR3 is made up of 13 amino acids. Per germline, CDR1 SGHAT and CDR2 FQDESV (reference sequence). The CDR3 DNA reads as TGTGCCAGCAGCCTCCGGAACAACTACGAGCAGTACTTC. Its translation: CASSLRNNYEQYF.

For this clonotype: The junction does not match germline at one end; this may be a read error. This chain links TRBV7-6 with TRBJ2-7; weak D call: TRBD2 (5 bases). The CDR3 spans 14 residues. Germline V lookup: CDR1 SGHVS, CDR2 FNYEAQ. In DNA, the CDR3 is TGTGCCAGCAGCCAAAGGGCTAGCCCTCACGAGCGGTACTTC. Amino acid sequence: CASSQRASPHERYF.

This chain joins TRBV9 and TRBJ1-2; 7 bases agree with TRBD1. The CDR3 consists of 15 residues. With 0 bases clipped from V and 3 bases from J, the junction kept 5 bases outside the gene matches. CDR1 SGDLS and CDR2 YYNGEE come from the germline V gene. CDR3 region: CASSVETGRDYGYTF. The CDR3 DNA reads TGTGCCAGCAGCGTAGAGACAGGGAGAGACTATGGCTACACCTTC.

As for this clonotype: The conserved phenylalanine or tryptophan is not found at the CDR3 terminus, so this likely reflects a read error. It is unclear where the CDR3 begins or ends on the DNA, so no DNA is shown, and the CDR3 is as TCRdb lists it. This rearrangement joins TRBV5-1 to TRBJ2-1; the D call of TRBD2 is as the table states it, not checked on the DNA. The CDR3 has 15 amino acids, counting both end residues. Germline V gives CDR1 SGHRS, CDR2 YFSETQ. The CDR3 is CASSLDLAGNNEQLL.

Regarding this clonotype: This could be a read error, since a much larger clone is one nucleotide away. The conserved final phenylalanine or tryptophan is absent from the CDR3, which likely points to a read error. The CDR3 DNA reads TGTGCCTGGGCAACAGGGTACGGGGCCAACGTCCTGACTGTC. Translating gives CAWATGYGANVLTV. The gene calls are TRBV30 and TRBJ2-6; a possible D gene is TRBD1 (6 bases). Per germline, CDR1 GTSNPN and CDR2 SVGIG (reference sequence). The CDR3 covers 14 residues. The V gene lost 5 bases and the J gene lost 4 bases, with 12 bases spanning the gap.

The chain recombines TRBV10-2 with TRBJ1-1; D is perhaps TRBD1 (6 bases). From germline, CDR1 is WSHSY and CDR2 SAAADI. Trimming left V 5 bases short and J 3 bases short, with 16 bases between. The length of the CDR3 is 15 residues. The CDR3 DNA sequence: TGCGCCAGCAGTAGACAGGTTCGTAGGGACACTGAAGCTTTCTTT. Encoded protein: CASSRQVRRDTEAFF.

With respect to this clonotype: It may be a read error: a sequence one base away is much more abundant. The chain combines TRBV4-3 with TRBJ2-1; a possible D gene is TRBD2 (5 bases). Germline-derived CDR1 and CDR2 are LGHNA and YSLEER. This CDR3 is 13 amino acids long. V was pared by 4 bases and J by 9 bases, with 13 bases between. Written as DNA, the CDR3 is TGCGCCAGCAGCCGTGAGGACTTGATTGAGCAGTTCTTC. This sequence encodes CASSREDLIEQFF.

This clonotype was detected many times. The CDR3 sequence: CATSRSGPGTSQETQYF. CDR3 nucleotides: TGTGCCACCAGCAGATCCGGGCCGGGGACTAGCCAAGAGACCCAGTACTTC. The gene calls are TRBV15 and TRBJ2-5, with TRBD2 matching 8 bases. The V gene end was trimmed by 2 bases and the J gene end by 1 base; junction bases not matched to a gene: 9. The CDR3 spans 17 residues. The germline CDR1 and CDR2 sequences are LNHNV and YYDKDF (reference sequence).

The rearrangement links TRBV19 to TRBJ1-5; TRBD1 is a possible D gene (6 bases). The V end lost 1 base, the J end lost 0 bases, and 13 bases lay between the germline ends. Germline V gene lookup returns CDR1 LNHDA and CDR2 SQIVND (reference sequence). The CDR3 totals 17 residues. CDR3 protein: CASSIGGRGHSNQPQHF. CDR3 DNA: TGTGCCAGTAGTATAGGAGGCAGGGGACATAGCAATCAGCCCCAGCATTTT.

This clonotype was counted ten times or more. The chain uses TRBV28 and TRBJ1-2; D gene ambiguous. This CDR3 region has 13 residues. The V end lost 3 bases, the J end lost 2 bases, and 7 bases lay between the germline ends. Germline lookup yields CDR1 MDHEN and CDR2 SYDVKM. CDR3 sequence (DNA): TGTGCCAGCAGTTTTTTGGGGAACTATGGCTACACCTTC. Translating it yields CASSFLGNYGYTF.

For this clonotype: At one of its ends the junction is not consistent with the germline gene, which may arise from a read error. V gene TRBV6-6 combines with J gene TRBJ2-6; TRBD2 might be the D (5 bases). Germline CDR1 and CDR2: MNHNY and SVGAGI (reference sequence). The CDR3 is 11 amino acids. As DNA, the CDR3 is TGTGCCAGCAGAGACTACTCTTATGAAGCTTTC. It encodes CASRDYSYEAF.

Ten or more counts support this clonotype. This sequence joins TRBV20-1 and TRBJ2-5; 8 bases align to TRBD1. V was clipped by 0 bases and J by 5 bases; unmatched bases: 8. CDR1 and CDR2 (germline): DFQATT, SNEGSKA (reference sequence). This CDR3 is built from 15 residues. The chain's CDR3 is CSARDRQGQVETQYF. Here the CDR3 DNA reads TGCAGTGCTAGAGATAGGCAGGGACAGGTTGAGACCCAGTACTTC.

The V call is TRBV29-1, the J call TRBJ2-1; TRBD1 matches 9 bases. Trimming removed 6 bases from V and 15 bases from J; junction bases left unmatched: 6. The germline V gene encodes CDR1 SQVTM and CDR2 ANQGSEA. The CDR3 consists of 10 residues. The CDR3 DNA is TGCAGCGTCGAAACAGGGGGCGCGTTCTTC. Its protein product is CSVETGGAFF.

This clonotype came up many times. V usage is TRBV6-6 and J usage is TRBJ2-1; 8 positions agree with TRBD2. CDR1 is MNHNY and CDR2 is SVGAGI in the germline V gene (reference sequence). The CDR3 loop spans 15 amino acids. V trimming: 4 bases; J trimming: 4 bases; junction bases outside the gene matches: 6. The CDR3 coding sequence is TGTGCCAGCAGTTCGACTAGCGTGGAATACAATGAGCAGTTCTTC. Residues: CASSSTSVEYNEQFF.

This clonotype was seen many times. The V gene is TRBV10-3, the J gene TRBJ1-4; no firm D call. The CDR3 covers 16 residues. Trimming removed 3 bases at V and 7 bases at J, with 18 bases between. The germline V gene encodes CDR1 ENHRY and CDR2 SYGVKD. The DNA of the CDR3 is TGTGCCATCAGTGATAGTCCCGGACCCGCCGGTGAAAAACTGTTTTTT. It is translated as CAISDSPGPAGEKLFF.

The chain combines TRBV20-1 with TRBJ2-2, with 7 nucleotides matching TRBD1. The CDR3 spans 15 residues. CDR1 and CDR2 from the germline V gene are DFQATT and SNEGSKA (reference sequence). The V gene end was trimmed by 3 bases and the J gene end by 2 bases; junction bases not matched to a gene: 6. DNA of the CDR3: TGCAGTGCTAGGACGGGACAGCGTAACACCGGGGAGCTGTTTTTT. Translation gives CSARTGQRNTGELFF.

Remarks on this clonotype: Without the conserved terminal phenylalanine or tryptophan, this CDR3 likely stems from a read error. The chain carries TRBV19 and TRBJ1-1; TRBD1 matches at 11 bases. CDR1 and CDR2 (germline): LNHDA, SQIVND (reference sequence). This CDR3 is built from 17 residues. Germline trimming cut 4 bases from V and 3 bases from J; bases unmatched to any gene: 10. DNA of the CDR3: TGTGCCAGTAGTAGCCCAGGACAGGGGGCATCTGACACTGAAGCTTTCTCT. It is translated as CASSSPGQGASDTEAFS.

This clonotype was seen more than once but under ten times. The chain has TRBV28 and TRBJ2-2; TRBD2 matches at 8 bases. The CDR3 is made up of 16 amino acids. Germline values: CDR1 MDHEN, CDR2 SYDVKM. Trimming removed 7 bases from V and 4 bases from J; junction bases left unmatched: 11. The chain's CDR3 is CASTPTSVPATGELFF. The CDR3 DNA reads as TGTGCCAGCACCCCGACTAGCGTCCCCGCCACCGGGGAGCTGTTTTTT.

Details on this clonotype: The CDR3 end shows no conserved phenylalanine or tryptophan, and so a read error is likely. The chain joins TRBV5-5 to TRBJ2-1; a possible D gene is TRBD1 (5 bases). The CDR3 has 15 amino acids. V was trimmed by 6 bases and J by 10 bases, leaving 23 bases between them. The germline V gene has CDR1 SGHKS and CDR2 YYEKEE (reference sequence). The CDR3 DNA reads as TGTGCCAGCAAGGGAACTGACATAGGGGCAGGCGAGCAGTTCTGC. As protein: CASKGTDIGAGEQFC.

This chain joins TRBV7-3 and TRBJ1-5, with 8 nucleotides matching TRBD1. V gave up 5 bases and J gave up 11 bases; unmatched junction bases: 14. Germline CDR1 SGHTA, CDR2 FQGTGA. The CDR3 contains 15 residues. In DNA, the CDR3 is TGTGCCAGCAGCCCCCACAGGGGGGTAGGGGAGACCCAGCATTTT. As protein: CASSPHRGVGETQHF.

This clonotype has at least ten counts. CDR3 region: CASSFPSGPQHF. CDR3 nucleotides: TGTGCCAGCAGCTTCCCGTCAGGGCCCCAGCATTTT. This sequence joins TRBV7-9 and TRBJ1-5; unclear D gene. Germline V gene lookup returns CDR1 SEHNR and CDR2 FQNEAQ (reference sequence). This CDR3 is built from 12 residues. The ends were cut back, 3 bases at V and 9 bases at J, with 9 bases in the middle.

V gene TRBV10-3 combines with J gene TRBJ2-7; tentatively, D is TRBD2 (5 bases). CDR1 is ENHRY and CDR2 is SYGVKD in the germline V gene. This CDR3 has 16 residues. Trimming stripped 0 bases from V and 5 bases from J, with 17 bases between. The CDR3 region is CAISESVSDEGNEQYF. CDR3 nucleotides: TGTGCCATCAGTGAGTCAGTAAGTGACGAGGGAAACGAGCAGTACTTC.

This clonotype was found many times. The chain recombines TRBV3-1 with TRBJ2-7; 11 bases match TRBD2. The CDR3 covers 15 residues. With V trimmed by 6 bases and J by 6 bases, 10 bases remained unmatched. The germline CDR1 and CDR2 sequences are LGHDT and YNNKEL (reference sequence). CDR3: CASRPTSSGRSEQYF. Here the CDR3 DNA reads TGTGCCAGCAGACCGACGTCTAGCGGGAGGTCCGAGCAGTACTTC.

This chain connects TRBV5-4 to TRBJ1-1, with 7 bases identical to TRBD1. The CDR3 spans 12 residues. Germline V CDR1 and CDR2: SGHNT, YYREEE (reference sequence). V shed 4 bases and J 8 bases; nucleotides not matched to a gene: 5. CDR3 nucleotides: TGTGCCAGCAGCGGGGGACAGATCGAAGCTTTCTTT. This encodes CASSGGQIEAFF.